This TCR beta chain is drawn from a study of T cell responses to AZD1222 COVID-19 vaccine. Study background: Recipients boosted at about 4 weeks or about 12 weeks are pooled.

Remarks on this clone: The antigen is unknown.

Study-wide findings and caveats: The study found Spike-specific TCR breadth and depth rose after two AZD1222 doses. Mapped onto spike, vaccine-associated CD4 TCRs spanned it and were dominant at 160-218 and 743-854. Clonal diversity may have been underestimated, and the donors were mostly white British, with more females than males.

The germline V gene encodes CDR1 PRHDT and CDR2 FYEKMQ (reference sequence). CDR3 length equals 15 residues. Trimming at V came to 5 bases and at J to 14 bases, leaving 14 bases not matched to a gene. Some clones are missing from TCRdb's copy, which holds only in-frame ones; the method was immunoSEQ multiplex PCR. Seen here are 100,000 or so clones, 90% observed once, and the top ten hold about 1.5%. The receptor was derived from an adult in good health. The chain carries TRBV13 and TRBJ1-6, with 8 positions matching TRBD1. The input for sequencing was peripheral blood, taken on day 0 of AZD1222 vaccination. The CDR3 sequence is CASSPTGAGVKTLHF. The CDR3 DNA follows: TGTGCCAGCAGCCCGACAGGGGCTGGGGTTAAGACCCTCCACTTT.